This TCR beta chain stems from a study of blood T cell repertoires in COVID-19. Study information: From the United States, Italy and Spain came samples of acute and convalescent COVID-19.

The protocol was immunoSEQ multiplex PCR, while the TCRdb copy is restricted to in-frame clones and leaves out a portion. Of roughly 7,200 clones in the sample, about 88% were seen once. The V and J ends lost 5 bases and 0 bases respectively, with 14 bases between them. CDR3 size: 16 residues. Germline CDR1 reads SGHVS; CDR2 reads FQNEAQ. Sequenced sample: peripheral blood. The sequence came from a man in his sixties or seventies with active COVID-19. The chain has TRBV7-8 and TRBJ1-5; a weak D match, TRBD1 (6 bases). The CDR3 bases are TGTGCCAGCAGCCTACAGGGCCTGGATAGCAATCAGCCCCAGCATTTT. Translated, it gives CASSLQGLDSNQPQHF.